The 17 T cell receptor beta chains in this list originate from one sample, sequenced in a study of monozygotic twins with inflammatory bowel disease. TCRdb reprocessed the 5' RACE reads; each CDR3 protein has one entry and no DNA is given. This sample lists 400,000 to 500,000 distinct CDR3 sequences; its ten largest clones have approximately 2.3%. The specimen sequenced was blood. The receptors were sampled from a human donor with ulcerative colitis or Crohn's disease, or a healthy co-twin of an affected twin (not recorded which).

J is TRBJ1-1 and V is TRBV9. Germline V gives CDR1 SGDLS, CDR2 YYNGEE. The CDR3 is made up of 13 amino acids. The CDR3 spells CASSPHPNTEAFF. The full variable domain, with the rest looked up from reference TRBV9 and TRBJ1-1, is DSGVTQTPKHLITATGQRVTLRCSPRSGDLSVYWYQQSLDQGLQFLIQYYNGEERAKGNILERFSAQQFPDLHSELNLSSLELGDSALYFCASSPHPNTEAFFGQGTRLTVV.

This chain joins TRBV4-1 and TRBJ2-1; checking the TCRdb D call of TRBD2 is not possible without DNA. The CDR3 is made up of 17 amino acids. From germline, CDR1 is MGHRA and CDR2 YSYEKL. This CDR3 reads CASSHTPERGADNEQFF.

This chain connects TRBV28 to TRBJ2-7. CDR1 and CDR2 from the germline V gene are MDHEN and SYDVKM. This CDR3 has 14 amino acids. This CDR3 reads CASSLLDQIYEQYF. Looking up the rest from reference TRBV28 and TRBJ2-7 gives the full variable domain: DVKVTQSSRYLVKRTGEKVFLECVQDMDHENMFWYRQDPGLGLRLIYFSYDVKMKEKGDIPEGYSVSREKKERFSLILESASTNQTSMYLCASSLLDQIYEQYFGPGTRLTVT.

The rearrangement uses TRBV6-5 and TRBJ1-1. Germline V gene data show CDR1 as MNHEY and CDR2 as SVGAGI. This CDR3 region has 14 residues. The CDR3 loop is CASSLRVSNTEAFF.

The chain employs TRBV5-1 and TRBJ1-1; TCRdb proposes TRBD1, but this gene call is untestable without DNA. Germline assignment: CDR1 SGHRS and CDR2 YFSETQ. The CDR3 length is 18 residues. The CDR3 sequence is CASSLVPGQGKMNTEAFF.

The rearrangement links TRBV7-6 to TRBJ2-3; the D call from TCRdb, TRBD2, cannot be confirmed without DNA. Germline V gives CDR1 SGHVS, CDR2 FNYEAQ. The length of the CDR3 is 15 residues. The CDR3 spells CASSLSRGAADTQYF.

This chain uses TRBV11-2 with TRBJ1-3. The CDR3 covers 16 residues. Germline CDR1 SGHAT, CDR2 FQNNGV. The CDR3 here is CASSLRERSSGNTIYF.

The chain carries TRBV9 and TRBJ2-1; as DNA is missing, the TRBD2 call by TCRdb cannot be tested. Looked up from germline, CDR1 is SGDLS and CDR2 is YYNGEE. The CDR3 consists of 19 residues. The CDR3 region is CASSVGGQERTSGSYEQFF.

The chain carries TRBV10-3 and TRBJ1-2. This CDR3 contains 14 residues. CDR1 ENHRY and CDR2 SYGVKD come from the germline V gene. The CDR3 loop reads CAISVASADYGYTF.

The gene calls are TRBV7-2 and TRBJ2-6; TCRdb gives TRBD1 as the D gene, but with no DNA this cannot be confirmed. The germline CDR1 and CDR2 sequences are SGHTA and FQGNSA. The CDR3 sequence is 13 residues long. CDR3 loop: CTITGSGANVLTF.

The CDR3: CASSVQGGDTQYF. V gene TRBV7-9 combines with J gene TRBJ2-3; the TCRdb D gene call, TRBD1, has no DNA to confirm it. This CDR3 region has 13 residues. CDR1 and CDR2 (germline): SEHNR, FQNEAQ (reference sequence).

V usage is TRBV20-1 and J usage is TRBJ1-5; lacking DNA, the TRBD1 call made by TCRdb goes unchecked. The CDR3 covers 15 residues. Germline V gene lookup returns CDR1 DFQATT and CDR2 SNEGSKA (reference sequence). CDR3 in amino acids: CSAHRQAYSNQPQHF.

This chain connects TRBV23-1 to TRBJ2-2; TCRdb indicates TRBD1, and absent DNA this call remains unverified. TRBV23-1 is filed as an ORF, its function uncertain. The CDR3 is made up of 18 amino acids. The CDR3 sequence: CASSLYYTGTTNTGELFF.

The V call is TRBV5-1, the J call TRBJ2-7; TCRdb's D call, TRBD2, is unchecked because there is no DNA. Germline CDR1 and CDR2: SGHRS and YFSETQ. This CDR3 has 14 amino acids. Here the CDR3 reads CASSLASGRDEQYF.

The chain has TRBV4-1 and TRBJ2-7; TCRdb selects TRBD2, and the lack of DNA leaves this call unchecked. Germline V lookup: CDR1 MGHRA, CDR2 YSYEKL. CDR3 length: 14 amino acids. CDR3: CASSLALGSYEQYF.

This chain uses TRBV5-1 with TRBJ2-2. Germline lookup yields CDR1 SGHRS and CDR2 YFSETQ. The CDR3 is made up of 15 amino acids. CDR3 residues: CASSLATPDTGELFF. The full variable domain, rest sourced from reference TRBV5-1 and TRBJ2-2, is KAGVTQTPRYLIKTRGQQVTLSCSPISGHRSVSWYQQTPGQGLQFLFEYFSETQRNKGNFPGRFSGRQFSNSRSEMNVSTLELGDSALYLCASSLATPDTGELFFGEGSRLTVL.

The chain couples TRBV7-6 to TRBJ2-1; TCRdb indicates TRBD1, and absent DNA this call remains unverified. Germline CDR1 is SGHVS and CDR2 is FNYEAQ. The CDR3 is 15 amino acids. CDR3 amino acids: CASSLGPGYYNEQFF.